The 24 T cell receptor beta chains below all came from one sample that was sequenced in a study of T cell repertoires in cytomegalovirus infection. TCRdb re-derived calls from the reads in MiXCR, one entry per CDR3 protein. In the table there are some 220,000 distinct CDR3 sequences, 6.5% of which are singletons. Specimen: PBMCs. These receptors were taken from a human donor in good health (CMV status not recorded). Some clones in this sample may be carry-over from other donors' samples.

This clonotype was recorded many times. The rearrangement joins TRBV7-2 to TRBJ1-1; possibly TRBD1 for D (6 bases). V shed 2 bases and J shed 4 bases, with 11 bases lying between them. The V gene's germline CDR1 is SGHTA and CDR2 FQGNSA. This CDR3 region has 14 residues. CDR3 protein: CASSLPGARTEAFF. CDR3 nucleotides: TGTGCCAGCAGCTTACCGGGGGCGCGCACTGAAGCTTTCTTT. Full variable domain (rest looked up from reference TRBV7-2 and TRBJ1-1): GAGVSQSPSNKVTEKGKDVELRCDPISGHTALYWYRQSLGQGLEFLIYFQGNSAPDKSGLPSDRFSAERTGGSVSTLTIQRTQQEDSAVYLCASSLPGARTEAFFGQGTRLTVV.

There are many counts of this clonotype. The rearrangement uses TRBV7-2 and TRBJ2-1, with TRBD2 matching 8 bases. After removal of 3 bases from V and 8 bases from J, the junction contained 9 bases not matched to a gene. CDR3 length: 15 amino acids. Germline-derived CDR1 and CDR2 are SGHTA and FQGNSA. In DNA form, the CDR3 reads TGTGCCAGCAGCTTTAGGGCGGGGGGCCGGGATGAGCAGTTCTTC. Translating it yields CASSFRAGGRDEQFF.

This clonotype was detected ten times or more. V usage is TRBV12-3 or TRBV12-4 and J usage is TRBJ1-1; maybe TRBD1 (5 bases). This CDR3 spans 15 amino acids. V lost 5 bases, J lost 3 bases, and 16 bases lay in between. In DNA form, the CDR3 reads TGTGCCAGCAGTCCTACCCGGGACCGCTACACTGAAGCTTTCTTT. As protein: CASSPTRDRYTEAFF.

This clonotype was seen repeatedly, ten times or more. This sequence joins TRBV4-1 and TRBJ2-7; 8 bases align to TRBD1. This CDR3 spans 14 amino acids. Looked up from germline, CDR1 is MGHRA and CDR2 is YSYEKL. V trimming: 4 bases; J trimming: 3 bases; junction bases outside the gene matches: 5. CDR3 bases: TGCGCCAGCAGCCCAACGGACAGGGTCTACGAGCAGTACTTC. This codes for CASSPTDRVYEQYF.

This clonotype was recorded at least ten times. V is TRBV18 and J is TRBJ1-2, with no clear D. This CDR3 spans 14 amino acids. Trimming pared 0 bases from V and 4 bases from J, leaving 9 bases between. The germline V gene encodes CDR1 KGHSH and CDR2 LQKENI. The CDR3, as DNA: TGTGCCAGCTCACCACCGACGGAAAGCTATGGCTACACCTTC. It encodes CASSPPTESYGYTF.

There are many counts of this clonotype. The gene calls are TRBV5-1 and TRBJ2-1, with D tentatively TRBD1 (6 bases). The CDR3 loop spans 13 amino acids. The ends were cut back, 6 bases at V and 9 bases at J, with 16 bases in the middle. The germline CDR1 and CDR2 sequences are SGHRS and YFSETQ. CDR3 amino acids: CASTGTLGGEQFF. The CDR3 DNA reads as TGCGCCAGCACCGGGACCCTAGGGGGTGAGCAGTTCTTC.

In this sample, this clonotype turned up many times. The V and J genes are TRBV5-1 and TRBJ2-2; TRBD1 aligns across 9 bases. The ends lost 4 bases at V and 7 bases at J; junction bases unmatched: 11. The CDR3 covers 16 residues. Germline CDR1 is SGHRS and CDR2 is YFSETQ. DNA of the CDR3: TGCGCCAGCAGCATCCCGGGACAGGGCTTTAACGGGGAGCTGTTTTTT. Translated, it gives CASSIPGQGFNGELFF.

This clonotype was seen repeatedly, ten times or more. V is TRBV11-3 and J is TRBJ2-7; maybe TRBD2 (6 bases). Germline CDR1 SGHNT, CDR2 YENEEA. There are 16 residues in the CDR3. The germline V and J ends were trimmed by 5 bases and 6 bases, with 23 bases remaining between them. The DNA of the CDR3 is TGTGCCAGCAGCCGTGGGGATTCGACAGCGGAGGGCGAGCAGTACTTC. Translated, it gives CASSRGDSTAEGEQYF.

V is TRBV3-1 and J is TRBJ2-5; TRBD1 agrees at 11 bases. Looked up from germline, CDR1 is LGHDT and CDR2 is YNNKEL (reference sequence). This CDR3 comprises 16 residues. V gave up 2 bases and J gave up 5 bases; unmatched junction bases: 7. CDR3 nucleotides: TGTGCCAGCAGCCAACGAGGACAGGGGGCAGGGGAGACCCAGTACTTC. It is translated as CASSQRGQGAGETQYF.

Many counts were recorded for this clonotype. The chain employs TRBV7-2 and TRBJ2-5, with 12 bases aligning to TRBD2. The CDR3 covers 16 residues. Germline-derived CDR1 and CDR2 are SGHTA and FQGNSA. V was pared by 4 bases and J by 5 bases, with 8 bases of the junction left unmatched. The CDR3 sequence is CASSSGLAGGRETQYF. In DNA, the CDR3 is TGTGCCAGCAGCTCCGGCCTAGCGGGGGGGCGCGAGACCCAGTACTTC.

This clonotype has at least ten counts. The rearrangement links TRBV13 to TRBJ1-2, with D perhaps TRBD1 (5 bases). The V gene lost 5 bases and the J gene lost 7 bases, with 20 bases spanning the gap. The CDR3 runs to 15 residues. Germline V lookup: CDR1 PRHDT, CDR2 FYEKMQ (reference sequence). CDR3 sequence: CASSPLRGGDGGYTF. The CDR3 nucleotides read TGTGCCAGCAGCCCCTTGAGGGGCGGCGACGGTGGCTACACCTTC.

This clonotype came up many times. The chain employs TRBV23-1 and TRBJ1-6; the D gene is possibly TRBD1 (5 bases). TRBV23-1 is an open reading frame, and its role is uncertain. V lost 0 bases to trimming and J lost 2 bases, with 8 bases between them. The CDR3 consists of 16 residues. The CDR3 DNA is TGCGCCAGCAGTCAATCAGGAGGGGCCTATAATTCACCCCTCCACTTT. Amino acid sequence: CASSQSGGAYNSPLHF.

The chain joins TRBV5-8 to TRBJ1-2; maybe TRBD1 (6 bases). Germline assignment: CDR1 SGHTS and CDR2 YDEGEE. The CDR3 has 15 residues. Trimming took off 0 bases at V and 4 bases at J, with 13 bases between the two ends. The CDR3, as DNA: TGTGCCAGCAGCTTGGAGGGCAGGGGCGCCTATGGCTACACCTTC. It specifies CASSLEGRGAYGYTF.

This clonotype was detected only a few times. V and J are TRBV6-5 and TRBJ2-6; D ambiguous. This CDR3 has 16 residues. Germline V gene data show CDR1 as MNHEY and CDR2 as SVGAGI. V was pared by 6 bases and J by 4 bases, with 16 bases between. CDR3 sequence reads: CASSSPASPGANVLTF. DNA of the CDR3: TGTGCCAGCAGCAGCCCTGCATCCCCGGGGGCCAACGTCCTGACTTTC.

This clonotype was seen more than once but under ten times. V and J are TRBV28 and TRBJ2-1; D is unresolved. From germline, CDR1 is MDHEN and CDR2 SYDVKM. Trimming removed 3 bases at V and 6 bases at J, with 9 bases between. The CDR3 spans 13 residues. CDR3: CASSFLHSNEQFF. DNA for the CDR3: TGTGCCAGCAGTTTCCTTCACAGCAATGAGCAGTTCTTC.

For this clonotype: One base away lies a much larger clone, so this may be a sequencing read error. The V call is TRBV6-2 or TRBV6-3, the J call TRBJ2-1, with D tentatively TRBD2 (5 bases). CDR1 is MNHEY and CDR2 is SVGEGT in the germline V gene. CDR3 length: 18 residues. CDR3 region: CASSYEAEGFASYNGQFF. The CDR3 DNA reads as TGTGCCAGCAGTTACGAGGCCGAGGGATTCGCCTCCTACAATGGGCAGTTCTTC.

Many counts were recorded for this clonotype. This sequence joins TRBV6-2 or TRBV6-3 and TRBJ2-4; D is perhaps TRBD2 (6 bases). Trimming stripped 2 bases from V and 0 bases from J, with 11 bases between. The CDR3 runs 16 residues. Germline V gene data show CDR1 as MNHEY and CDR2 as SVGEGT. Here the CDR3 reads CASSYPGTLAKNIQYF. The DNA for the CDR3 is TGTGCCAGCAGTTACCCGGGGACTCTAGCCAAAAACATTCAGTACTTC.

J is TRBJ1-5 and V is TRBV20-1; 8 bases are shared with TRBD1. This CDR3 has 14 residues. In germline, CDR1 is DFQATT, CDR2 SNEGSKA (reference sequence). V was pared by 4 bases and J by 3 bases, with 5 bases of the junction left unmatched. As DNA, the CDR3 is TGCAGTGCTACCCGGACAGGGTTCAATCAGCCCCAGCATTTT. This gives the protein CSATRTGFNQPQHF.

This clonotype was seen repeatedly, ten times or more. This rearrangement joins TRBV20-1 to TRBJ1-1; D is possibly TRBD1 (6 bases). Trimming cost V 1 base and J 4 bases, with 25 bases left between them. The CDR3 totals 18 residues. Germline V CDR1 and CDR2: DFQATT, SNEGSKA (reference sequence). The DNA for the CDR3 is TGCAGTGCTAGAGTACGGTCTCGGGGGCAAGGAAGAAGCACTGAAGCTTTCTTT. It codes for CSARVRSRGQGRSTEAFF.

This clonotype was counted many times. The CDR3 sequence: CASSYSGGEGYTF. The CDR3 DNA reads as TGTGCCAGCAGTTACTCGGGGGGAGAGGGCTACACCTTC. The chain links TRBV6-5 to TRBJ1-2; TRBD1 might be the D (5 bases). Trimming shortened V by 0 bases and J by 8 bases, and 10 bases separated the two germline ends. The germline V gene has CDR1 MNHEY and CDR2 SVGAGI. This CDR3 is built from 13 residues.

This clonotype was found many times. The gene calls are TRBV7-2 and TRBJ2-2; D possibly corresponds to TRBD2 (5 bases). Germline CDR1 SGHTA, CDR2 FQGNSA. Deletions cut 2 bases from V and 3 bases from J, with 16 bases between. The CDR3 has 17 residues. CDR3 nucleotides: TGTGCCAGCAGCTTATGGTCCGGGATGAAATACACCGGGGAGCTGTTTTTT. As protein: CASSLWSGMKYTGELFF.

This clonotype was counted many times. J is TRBJ2-5 and V is TRBV5-1; D call uncertain. This CDR3 region has 14 residues. V shed 0 bases and J shed 3 bases, with 9 bases lying between them. Looked up from germline, CDR1 is SGHRS and CDR2 is YFSETQ. CDR3 amino acids: CASSLDSYEETQYF. The CDR3 DNA reads as TGCGCCAGCAGCTTGGACAGTTACGAAGAGACCCAGTACTTC.

In its sample, this clonotype was seen many times. The chain combines TRBV7-9 with TRBJ1-1, with 12 bases that match TRBD1. CDR1 SEHNR and CDR2 FQNEAQ come from the germline V gene (reference sequence). This CDR3 spans 14 amino acids. J gave up 11 bases and V 5 bases, and 9 bases lay outside the gene matches. The CDR3 bases are TGTGCCAGCAGCGGCCACGGGACAGGGGGCTCGGCTTTCTTT. It encodes CASSGHGTGGSAFF.

The genes are TRBV20-1 and TRBJ2-5; 11 bases fit TRBD1. The V gene's germline CDR1 is DFQATT and CDR2 SNEGSKA (reference sequence). Losses at the gene ends were 3 bases for V and 0 bases for J; bases not matched to a gene: 12. The CDR3 extends over 18 amino acids. CDR3 sequence reads: CSARTRGQGEVDQETQYF. The CDR3 bases are TGCAGTGCTAGGACCCGGGGACAGGGGGAAGTTGACCAAGAGACCCAGTACTTC.